What follows are 8 T cell receptor beta chains derived from one specimen sequenced in a study of OX40 agonist ivuxolimab in advanced cancers. Sequencing used immunoSEQ multiplex PCR; TCRdb keeps in-frame clones, though not all of them. The sample records about 76,000 clones, about 85% being singletons. Sequenced material: CD4+ or CD8+ T cells sorted from blood, taken in a trial of the OX40 agonist ivuxolimab. The receptors were gathered from an adult with an advanced solid tumor such as melanoma, head and neck, liver or kidney cancer.

This clone was detected once. The chain recombines TRBV7-3 with TRBJ2-2; 7 bases line up with TRBD2. The CDR3 covers 16 residues. The trim removed 1 base at V and 1 base at J, leaving 3 bases unmatched. Germline assignment: CDR1 SGHTA and CDR2 FQGTGA. The CDR3, as DNA: TGTGCCAGCAGCTTAAGGCGCGGGGGGAACACCGGGGAGCTGTTTTTT. Residues: CASSLRRGGNTGELFF.

The genes are TRBV19 and TRBJ1-5; 11 bases line up with TRBD1. V shed 3 bases and J 10 bases; nucleotides not matched to a gene: 8. Germline V gene data show CDR1 as LNHDA and CDR2 as SQIVND (reference sequence). The CDR3 contains 15 residues. CDR3 region: CASSMGGQGVSPQHF. The CDR3 DNA follows: TGTGCCAGTAGTATGGGGGGACAGGGGGTCAGCCCCCAGCATTTT.

The V and J genes are TRBV27 and TRBJ1-2; TRBD1 matches 7 bases. The germline gives CDR1 MNHEY, CDR2 SMNVEV (reference sequence). The CDR3 consists of 14 residues. Trimming removed 2 bases from V and 8 bases from J; junction bases left unmatched: 8. The CDR3 sequence: CASSLKGGGGGYTF. CDR3 in DNA: TGTGCCAGCAGTTTAAAAGGGGGCGGGGGCGGCTACACCTTC.

A few counts support this clone. J is TRBJ1-5 and V is TRBV6-1, with TRBD1 identical over 9 bases. Germline CDR1 MNHNS, CDR2 SASEGT. Germline trimming cut 6 bases from V and 7 bases from J; bases unmatched to any gene: 7. The length of the CDR3 is 14 residues. The CDR3 sequence is CASRETGGGQPQHF. In nucleotides, the CDR3 is TGTGCCAGCAGGGAAACAGGGGGCGGGCAGCCCCAGCATTTT.

The chain uses TRBV4-3 and TRBJ2-2, with D tentatively TRBD1 (5 bases). The V gene's germline CDR1 is LGHNA and CDR2 YSLEER. CDR3 length equals 14 residues. Trimming took off 4 bases at V and 6 bases at J, with 12 bases between the two ends. The CDR3 nucleotides read TGCGCCAGCAGCCGGGTTAGGGGCGCCGGGGAGCTGTTTTTT. Its translation is CASSRVRGAGELFF.

This chain uses TRBV30 with TRBJ2-1; TRBD2 might be the D (6 bases). Trimming left V 6 bases short and J 9 bases short, with 21 bases between. The CDR3 has 14 amino acids. The germline gives CDR1 GTSNPN, CDR2 SVGIG (reference sequence). CDR3 DNA: TGTGCCTGTACGTTAAGCGGGTTTAACGGTGAGCAGTTCTTC. It yields the protein CACTLSGFNGEQFF. The full variable domain, in which reference TRBV30 and TRBJ2-1 provide the parts outside the CDR3, is SQTIHQWPATLVQPVGSPLSLECTVEGTSNPNLYWYRQAAGRGLQLLFYSVGIGQISSEVPQNLSASRPQDRQFILSSKKLLLSDSGFYLCACTLSGFNGEQFFGPGTRLTVL.

V gene TRBV27 combines with J gene TRBJ2-3; no clear D. CDR3 length: 13 residues. Germline V lookup: CDR1 MNHEY, CDR2 SMNVEV (reference sequence). Between the trimmed V and J ends, which lost 7 bases and 0 bases, there was a span of 8 bases. Here the CDR3 reads CASKSASTDTQYF. DNA for the CDR3: TGTGCCAGCAAGTCCGCTAGCACAGATACGCAGTATTTT.

This rearrangement joins TRBV11-2 to TRBJ2-7, with D possibly TRBD2 on 6 matching bases. Trimming cost V 5 bases and J 3 bases, with 17 bases left between them. The CDR3 sequence is 15 residues long. The V gene's germline CDR1 is SGHAT and CDR2 FQNNGV. The CDR3 DNA is TGTGCCAGCAGCCTCGCCGGGACTCAAGACTACGAGCAGTACTTC. Amino acid sequence: CASSLAGTQDYEQYF.